Described below is a single T cell receptor beta chain sequence and its context. As yet, its antigen is unknown. This entry belongs to a study of OX40 agonist ivuxolimab in advanced cancers. Here immunoSEQ multiplex PCR was the method, and the copy in TCRdb shows in-frame clones only, minus some. The profile shows just over 60,000 clones, approximately 89% of them singletons. Trimming took 0 bases from V and 0 from J, leaving 3 bases between them. CDR3 length equals 14 residues. CDR1 is SGHAT and CDR2 is FQNNGV in the germline V gene. Study-level findings and limits: Averaging showed that CD8+ T cells had more expanded clones than CD4+ did. Clones of CD4+ and CD8+ blood T cells grew by week 6 at doses of 0.1 to 3.0 mg/kg.

This chain uses TRBV11-2 with TRBJ2-1; D uncertain. The sequences come from CD4+ or CD8+ T cells sorted from blood, collected in a trial of the OX40 agonist ivuxolimab. The receptor was isolated from an adult with an advanced solid tumor such as melanoma, head and neck, liver or kidney cancer. CDR3 DNA sequence: TGTGCCAGCAGCTTAGATAACTCCTACAATGAGCAGTTCTTC. It encodes CASSLDNSYNEQFF.